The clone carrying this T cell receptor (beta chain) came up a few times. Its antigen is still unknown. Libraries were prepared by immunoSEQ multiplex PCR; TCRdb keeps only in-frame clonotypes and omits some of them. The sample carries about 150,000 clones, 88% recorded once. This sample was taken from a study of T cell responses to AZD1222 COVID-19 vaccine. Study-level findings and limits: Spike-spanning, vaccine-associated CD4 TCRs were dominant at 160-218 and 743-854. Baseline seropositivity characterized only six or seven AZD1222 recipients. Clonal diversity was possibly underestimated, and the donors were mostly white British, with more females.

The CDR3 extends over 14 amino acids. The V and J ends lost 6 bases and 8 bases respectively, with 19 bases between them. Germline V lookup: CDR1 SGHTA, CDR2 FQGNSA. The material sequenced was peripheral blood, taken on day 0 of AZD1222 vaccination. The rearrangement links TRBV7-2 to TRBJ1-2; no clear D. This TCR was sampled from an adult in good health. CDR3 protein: CASRPDLTLPGYTF. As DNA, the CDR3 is TGTGCCAGCAGACCGGACCTAACCCTTCCGGGCTACACCTTC.